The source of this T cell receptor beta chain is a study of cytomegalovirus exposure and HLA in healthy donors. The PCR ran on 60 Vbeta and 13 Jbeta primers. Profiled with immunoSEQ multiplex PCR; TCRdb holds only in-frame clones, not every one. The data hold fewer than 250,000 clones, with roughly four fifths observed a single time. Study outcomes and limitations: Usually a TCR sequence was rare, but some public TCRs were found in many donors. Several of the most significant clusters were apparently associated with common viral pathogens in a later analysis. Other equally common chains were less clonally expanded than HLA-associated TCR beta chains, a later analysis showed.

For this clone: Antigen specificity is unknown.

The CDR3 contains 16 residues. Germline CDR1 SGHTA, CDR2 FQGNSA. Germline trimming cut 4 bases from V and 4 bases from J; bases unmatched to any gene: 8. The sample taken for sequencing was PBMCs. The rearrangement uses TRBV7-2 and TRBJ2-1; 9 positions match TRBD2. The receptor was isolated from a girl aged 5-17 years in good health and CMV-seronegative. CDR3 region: CASSSQIAGDYNEQFF. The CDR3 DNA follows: TGTGCCAGCAGCTCACAAATAGCGGGGGATTACAATGAGCAGTTCTTC.